A single sample gave rise to the 18 T cell receptor beta chains below, sequenced in a study of CD8 T cells in ankylosing spondylitis. TCRdb used MiXCR to reprocess the 5' RACE reads, holding one entry per CDR3 protein. Of over 130,000 distinct CDR3 sequences listed, roughly 44% are singletons. Sequences were obtained from synovial fluid, either unsorted or a sorted T cell fraction (not recorded which). Receptor source: a male donor with ankylosing spondylitis.

The table lists this clonotype with many counts. The chain carries TRBV15 and TRBJ2-7, with 10 nucleotides matching TRBD1. The germline gives CDR1 LNHNV, CDR2 YYDKDF (reference sequence). The CDR3 sequence is 16 residues long. The V and J ends lost 5 bases and 5 bases, in that order; junction bases with no gene match: 12. The CDR3 region is CATSVNPGTGEDEQYF. CDR3 DNA: TGTGCCACCAGCGTCAATCCCGGGACAGGGGAGGACGAGCAGTACTTC.

The chain couples TRBV3-1 to TRBJ1-1, with D possibly being TRBD1 (6 bases). The length of the CDR3 is 14 residues. Germline CDR1 is LGHDT and CDR2 is YNNKEL (reference sequence). The V end was cut by 5 bases, the J end by 0 bases, with 10 bases between. The CDR3: CASSWTVMNTEAFF. CDR3 coding DNA: TGTGCCAGCAGCTGGACAGTTATGAACACTGAAGCTTTCTTT.

This clonotype was found a few times. This chain links TRBV12-3 or TRBV12-4 with TRBJ1-5, with TRBD1 matching 7 bases. CDR3 size: 19 residues. J was trimmed by 0 bases and V by 0 bases; bases with no gene match: 11. In DNA form, the CDR3 reads TGTGCCAGCAGTTTAGCTCCGGACAGGCGAAGGAATAGCAATCAGCCCCAGCATTTT. Amino acid sequence: CASSLAPDRRRNSNQPQHF.

The rearrangement joins TRBV4-1 to TRBJ2-3; TRBD2 aligns across 15 bases. J gave up 6 bases and V 4 bases, and 11 bases lay outside the gene matches. CDR3 length: 18 residues. Germline-derived CDR1 and CDR2 are MGHRA and YSYEKL. The CDR3 here is CASSPGLAGGSRGDTQYF. The CDR3, as DNA: TGCGCCAGCAGCCCAGGACTAGCGGGGGGGAGTCGTGGCGATACGCAGTATTTT.

This clonotype was picked up a small number of times. V is TRBV9 and J is TRBJ2-1; possible D gene TRBD2, 5 bases. This CDR3 spans 13 amino acids. Trimming took 0 bases from V and 7 from J, leaving 8 bases between them. Germline V CDR1 and CDR2: SGDLS, YYNGEE. The CDR3 DNA reads as TGTGCCAGCAGCGTAGACGGGAAGAATGAGCAGTTCTTC. Its protein product is CASSVDGKNEQFF.

Only a few counts were recorded for this clonotype. The genes are TRBV7-2 and TRBJ2-7; D is possibly TRBD1 or TRBD2 (5 bases each). V dropped 7 bases and J dropped 2 bases, with 18 bases sitting between them. The CDR3 contains 15 residues. CDR1 and CDR2 (germline): SGHTA, FQGNSA. CDR3 nucleotide sequence: TGTGCCAGCACCCAGGGACGAAATCCACCCTACGAGCAGTACTTC. Its protein product is CASTQGRNPPYEQYF.

The chain joins TRBV13 to TRBJ2-2; the D gene is possibly TRBD1 (6 bases). Germline lookup yields CDR1 PRHDT and CDR2 FYEKMQ (reference sequence). V gave up 4 bases and J gave up 4 bases, with 13 bases separating them. This CDR3 has 15 residues. CDR3 nucleotides: TGTGCCAGCAGCTCCCCAGGGGTGGGCACCGGGGAGCTGTTTTTT. This codes for CASSSPGVGTGELFF.

This chain links TRBV9 with TRBJ1-1; D call uncertain. CDR1 is SGDLS, CDR2 YYNGEE, per germline. CDR3 length: 17 residues. Trimming removed 0 bases at V and 4 bases at J, with 19 bases between. CDR3 loop: CASSVAGKTDVGTEAFF. The CDR3 DNA reads TGTGCCAGCAGCGTAGCTGGTAAGACGGACGTGGGCACTGAAGCTTTCTTT.

The chain links TRBV12-3 or TRBV12-4 to TRBJ2-5; the match to TRBD2 covers 9 bases. The CDR3 spans 15 residues. The V segment lost 7 bases and the J segment 5 bases; nucleotides outside the gene matches: 11. The DNA of the CDR3 is TGTGCCAGCACCTCATCGCTAGCGGGGAGGGAGACCCAGTACTTC. As protein: CASTSSLAGRETQYF.

The V gene is TRBV6-1, the J gene TRBJ2-1; 9 bases fit TRBD2. The V gene's germline CDR1 is MNHNS and CDR2 SASEGT. CDR3 size: 16 residues. Trimming at V came to 6 bases and at J to 9 bases, leaving 15 bases not matched to a gene. The CDR3 sequence is CASRATHGGGACEQFF. The CDR3 DNA is TGTGCCAGCAGGGCCACCCACGGCGGGGGGGCCTGTGAGCAGTTCTTC.

There are a few counts of this clonotype. The chain combines TRBV4-1 with TRBJ1-1, with a possible D match to TRBD1 (6 bases). V lost 1 base, J lost 6 bases, and 9 bases lay in between. Per germline, CDR1 MGHRA and CDR2 YSYEKL. The CDR3 loop spans 13 amino acids. The CDR3 DNA follows: TGCGCCAGCAGCCAAGTGGGGGCTCCTGAAGCTTTCTTT. Encoded protein: CASSQVGAPEAFF.

This clonotype turned up a few times. This chain links TRBV11-2 with TRBJ2-3; D is uncertain. Germline values: CDR1 SGHAT, CDR2 FQNNGV. CDR3 size: 15 residues. The V end was cut by 5 bases, the J end by 2 bases, with 14 bases between. The CDR3 spells CASSPRLDPTDTQYF. The CDR3, as DNA: TGTGCCAGCAGCCCCCGTCTAGACCCCACAGATACGCAGTATTTT.

This clonotype has a handful of counts. The chain has TRBV30 and TRBJ2-1; the D gene could be TRBD1 or TRBD2 (5 bases each). V shed 0 bases and J shed 2 bases, with 8 bases lying between them. This CDR3 is built from 14 residues. Germline CDR1 GTSNPN, CDR2 SVGIG (reference sequence). The CDR3 nucleotides read TGTGCCTGGAGTGTAACGGGACCCTACAATGAGCAGTTCTTC. It translates to CAWSVTGPYNEQFF.

The rearrangement uses TRBV7-2 and TRBJ1-3, with D unclear. The germline CDR1 and CDR2 sequences are SGHTA and FQGNSA. The CDR3 is 15 amino acids. V was trimmed by 1 base and J by 0 bases, leaving 7 bases between them. In nucleotides, the CDR3 is TGTGCCAGCAGCTTAGTAGCCGGCTCTGGAAACACCATATATTTT. Its protein is CASSLVAGSGNTIYF.

This clonotype has at least ten counts. The rearrangement uses TRBV7-2 and TRBJ2-1, with D possibly TRBD2 on 6 matching bases. The ends were cut back, 3 bases at V and 7 bases at J, with 16 bases in the middle. The CDR3 length is 15 residues. Per germline, CDR1 SGHTA and CDR2 FQGNSA. CDR3 loop: CASSLWSSEGNEQFF. The CDR3, as DNA: TGTGCCAGCAGCTTGTGGTCTAGCGAAGGGAATGAGCAGTTCTTC.

J is TRBJ2-1 and V is TRBV2; 8 bases align to TRBD2. The J segment lost 0 bases and the V segment lost 6 bases, leaving 4 bases of the junction unmatched. Looked up from germline, CDR1 is SNHLY and CDR2 is FYNNEI. The CDR3 is 15 residues long. The CDR3 sequence: CASRLGTSSYNEQFF. The CDR3 nucleotides are TGTGCCAGCAGACTAGGGACTAGCTCCTACAATGAGCAGTTCTTC.

The chain combines TRBV5-1 with TRBJ2-3, with TRBD2 matching 10 bases. Losses at the gene ends were 0 bases for V and 4 bases for J; bases not matched to a gene: 11. Germline V CDR1 and CDR2: SGHRS, YFSETQ. The CDR3 runs 18 residues. CDR3: CASSLAKASGSGADTQYF. CDR3 in DNA: TGCGCCAGCAGCTTGGCCAAAGCTAGCGGGAGCGGGGCAGATACGCAGTATTTT.

This sequence joins TRBV10-3 and TRBJ1-2, with D unresolved. The CDR3 spans 12 residues. Germline assignment: CDR1 ENHRY and CDR2 SYGVKD. Between the trimmed V and J ends, which lost 10 bases and 5 bases, there was a span of 14 bases. CDR3 sequence: CATTEAGYGYTF. CDR3 sequence (DNA): TGTGCCACCACCGAGGCGGGGTATGGCTACACCTTC.